The clone carrying this T cell receptor beta chain occurred a few times. What it recognizes is unknown. Other DNA sequences in the same sample also yield this CDR3. All donors were Caucasian adults living in Nashville, Tennessee. This sample is drawn from a study of shared clonotypes between healthy human individuals. Study-level points and caveats: Sampling included only blood; tissue repertoires likely differ.

The data were produced by immunoSEQ multiplex PCR, yet TCRdb's version contains in-frame clones alone and is incomplete. The sample includes approximately 2,000,000 clones, under 95% seen only once; the top ten take roughly 0.34%. The receptor was derived from a man in his late teens or twenties in good health. Some clones in this sample may be carry-over from other donors' samples. The sample taken for sequencing was naive CD4+ T cells from PBMCs. The subset was: CD45RA+ positively selected.

The CDR3 is CASSSSPEAFF. Written as DNA, the CDR3 is TGTGCCAGCAGTTCGAGCCCTGAAGCTTTCTTT. This chain connects TRBV28 to TRBJ1-1; D uncertain. V dropped 4 bases and J dropped 6 bases, with 6 bases sitting between them. The CDR3 contains 11 residues. Germline V gives CDR1 MDHEN, CDR2 SYDVKM.